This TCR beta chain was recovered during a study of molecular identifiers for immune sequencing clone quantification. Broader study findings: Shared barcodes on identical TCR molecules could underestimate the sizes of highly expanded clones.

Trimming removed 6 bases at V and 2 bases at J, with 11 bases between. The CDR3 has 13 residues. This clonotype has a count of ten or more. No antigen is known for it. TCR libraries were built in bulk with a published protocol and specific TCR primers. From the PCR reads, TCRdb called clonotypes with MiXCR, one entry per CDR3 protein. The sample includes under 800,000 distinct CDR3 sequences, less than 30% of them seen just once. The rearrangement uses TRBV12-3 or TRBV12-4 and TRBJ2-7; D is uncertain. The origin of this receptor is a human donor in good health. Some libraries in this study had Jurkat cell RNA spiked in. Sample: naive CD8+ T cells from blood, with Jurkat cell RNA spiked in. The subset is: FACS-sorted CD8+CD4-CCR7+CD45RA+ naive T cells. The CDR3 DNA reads TGTGCCAGCAGCCCTTCAGATGCCTACGAGCAGTACTTC. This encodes CASSPSDAYEQYF.